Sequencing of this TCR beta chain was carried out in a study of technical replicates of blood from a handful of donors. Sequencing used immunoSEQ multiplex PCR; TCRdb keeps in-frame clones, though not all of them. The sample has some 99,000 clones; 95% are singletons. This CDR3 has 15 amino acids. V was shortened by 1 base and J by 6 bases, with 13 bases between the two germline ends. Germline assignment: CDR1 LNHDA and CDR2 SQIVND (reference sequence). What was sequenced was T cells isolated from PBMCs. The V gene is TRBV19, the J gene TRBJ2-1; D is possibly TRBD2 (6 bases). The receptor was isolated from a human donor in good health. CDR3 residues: CASSIGFRRGNEQFF. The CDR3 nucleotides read TGTGCCAGTAGTATAGGTTTCAGGAGGGGCAATGAGCAGTTCTTC.